This entry features one TCR beta chain sequence. The record originates from a study of radiotherapy plus CTLA-4 blockade in lung cancer. The protocol was immunoSEQ multiplex PCR, while the TCRdb copy is restricted to in-frame clones and leaves out a portion. The repertoire consists of under 65,000 clones, with approximately 84% occurring once and the leading ten covering approximately 6.1%. This CDR3 comprises 16 residues. V shed 4 bases and J 0 bases; nucleotides not matched to a gene: 2. Germline lookup yields CDR1 MDHEN and CDR2 SYDVKM. The clonotype originates from a human donor with non-small cell lung cancer whose response to radiotherapy plus ipilimumab could not be evaluated. The chain has TRBV28 and TRBJ2-5, with 13 nucleotides matching TRBD2. This specimen was peripheral blood, taken from a patient treated with radiotherapy plus ipilimumab. CDR3 amino acids: CASSSGLAGDQETQYF. In DNA, the CDR3 is TGTGCCAGCAGTTCCGGACTAGCGGGGGACCAAGAGACCCAGTACTTC.